Listed here are 6 T cell receptor beta chains from one sample, sequenced in a study of coeliac disease. Clones were read by immunoSEQ multiplex PCR, and TCRdb kept only the in-frame ones, dropping some. The sample lists several thousand clones, about 62% occurring once. The source material was lymphocytes from the gut lamina propria. These receptors came from a man between 60 and 75 years old with celiac disease on a gluten-free diet.

This clone was seen a handful of times. The rearrangement links TRBV10-3 to TRBJ2-7, with D possibly TRBD2 on 5 matching bases. The V gene lost 4 bases and the J gene lost 7 bases, with 11 bases spanning the gap. The CDR3 contains 12 residues. The germline V gene has CDR1 ENHRY and CDR2 SYGVKD. The CDR3 sequence is CAISAGRGEQYF. DNA for the CDR3: TGTGCCATCAGTGCAGGCCGGGGAGAGCAGTACTTC.

The chain uses TRBV5-6 and TRBJ2-6; tentative D call: TRBD1 (6 bases). Germline lookup yields CDR1 SGHDT and CDR2 YYEEEE. V was trimmed by 6 bases and J by 2 bases, leaving 12 bases between them. The CDR3 length is 15 residues. This CDR3 is CASTPQGPGANVLTF. As DNA, the CDR3 is TGTGCCAGCACCCCACAGGGTCCTGGGGCCAACGTCCTGACTTTC.

This clone was detected once. The V gene is TRBV28, the J gene TRBJ1-1; D is uncertain. CDR3 length: 14 amino acids. The V gene lost 3 bases and the J gene lost 2 bases, with 10 bases spanning the gap. Germline loops: CDR1 MDHEN, CDR2 SYDVKM. The CDR3 DNA follows: TGTGCCAGCAGTTTCGGCAGGTTCAACACTGAAGCTTTCTTT. Translated, it gives CASSFGRFNTEAFF.

This clone turned up a few times. The genes are TRBV5-4 and TRBJ1-6; 8 positions agree with TRBD1. Germline trimming cut 2 bases from V and 13 bases from J; bases unmatched to any gene: 8. The CDR3 consists of 14 residues. CDR1 and CDR2 from the germline V gene are SGHNT and YYREEE (reference sequence). CDR3 nucleotide sequence: TGTGCCAGCAGCTTTAGACAGGGGATGGATCCCCTCCACTTT. It is translated as CASSFRQGMDPLHF.

The V gene is TRBV6-5, the J gene TRBJ1-6; the D gene is possibly TRBD1 (5 bases). Trimming took 0 bases from V and 5 from J, leaving 8 bases between them. The CDR3 runs to 15 residues. In germline, CDR1 is MNHEY, CDR2 SVGAGI. The CDR3 sequence: CASSYSGTNNSPLHF. The DNA of the CDR3 is TGTGCCAGCAGTTACTCCGGGACTAATAATTCACCCCTCCACTTT.

This rearrangement joins TRBV2 to TRBJ1-1, with 7 bases matching TRBD1. Trimming at V came to 7 bases and at J to 5 bases, leaving 10 bases not matched to a gene. In germline, CDR1 is SNHLY, CDR2 FYNNEI. This CDR3 contains 14 residues. The CDR3 region is CASTNQQGRTEAFF. The CDR3 coding sequence is TGTGCCAGCACCAACCAACAGGGGAGGACTGAAGCTTTCTTT.